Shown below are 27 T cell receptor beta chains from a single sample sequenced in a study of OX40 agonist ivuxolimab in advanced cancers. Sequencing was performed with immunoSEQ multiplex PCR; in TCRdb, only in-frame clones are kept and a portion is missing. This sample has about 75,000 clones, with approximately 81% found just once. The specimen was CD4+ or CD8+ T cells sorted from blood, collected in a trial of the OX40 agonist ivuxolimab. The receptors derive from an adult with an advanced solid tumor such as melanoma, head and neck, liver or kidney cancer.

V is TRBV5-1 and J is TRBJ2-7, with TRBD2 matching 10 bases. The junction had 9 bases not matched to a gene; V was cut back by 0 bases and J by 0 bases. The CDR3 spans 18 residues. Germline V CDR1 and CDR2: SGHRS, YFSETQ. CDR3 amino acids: CASSLALAGAFSSYEQYF. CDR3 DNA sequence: TGCGCCAGCAGCTTGGCTCTAGCGGGAGCCTTCAGCTCCTACGAGCAGTACTTC.

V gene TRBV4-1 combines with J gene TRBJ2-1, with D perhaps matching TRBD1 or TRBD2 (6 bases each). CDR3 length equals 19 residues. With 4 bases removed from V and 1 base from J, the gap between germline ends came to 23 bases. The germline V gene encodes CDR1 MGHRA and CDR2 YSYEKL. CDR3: CASSPLMAGEVGSYNEQFF. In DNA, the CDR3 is TGCGCCAGCAGCCCCCTAATGGCAGGGGAGGTAGGTTCCTACAATGAGCAGTTCTTC.

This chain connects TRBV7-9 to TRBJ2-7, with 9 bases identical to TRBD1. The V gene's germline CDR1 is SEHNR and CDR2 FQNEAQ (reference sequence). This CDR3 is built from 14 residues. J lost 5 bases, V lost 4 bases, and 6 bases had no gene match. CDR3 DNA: TGTGCCAGCAGCTCCGGGACAGGGAGCCACGAGCAGTACTTC. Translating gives CASSSGTGSHEQYF.

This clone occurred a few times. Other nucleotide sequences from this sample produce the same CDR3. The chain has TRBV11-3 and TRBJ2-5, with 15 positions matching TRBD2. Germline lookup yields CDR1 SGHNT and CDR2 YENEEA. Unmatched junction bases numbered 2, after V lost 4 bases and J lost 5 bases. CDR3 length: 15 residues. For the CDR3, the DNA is TGTGCCAGCAGCTCCGGACTAGCGGGAGGGGAGACCCAGTACTTC. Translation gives CASSSGLAGGETQYF.

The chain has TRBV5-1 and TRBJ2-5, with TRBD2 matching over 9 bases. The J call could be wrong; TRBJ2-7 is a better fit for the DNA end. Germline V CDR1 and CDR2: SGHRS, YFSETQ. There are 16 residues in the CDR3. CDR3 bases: TGCGCCAGCAGCCCCCGGACTAGCGCAACCTCCTACGAGCAGTACTTC. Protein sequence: CASSPRTSATSYEQYF.

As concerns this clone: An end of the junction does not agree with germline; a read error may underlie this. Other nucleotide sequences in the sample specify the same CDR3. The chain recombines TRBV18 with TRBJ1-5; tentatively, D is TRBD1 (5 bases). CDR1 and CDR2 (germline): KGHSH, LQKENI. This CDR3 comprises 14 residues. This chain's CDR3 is CASSPGAYNQPQHF. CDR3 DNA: TGTGCCAGCTCACCAGGGGCGTACAATCAGCCCCAGCACTTT. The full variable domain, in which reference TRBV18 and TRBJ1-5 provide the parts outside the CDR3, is NAGVMQNPRHLVRRRGQEARLRCSPMKGHSHVYWYRQLPEEGLKFMVYLQKENIIDESGMPKERFSAEFPKEGPSILRIQQVVRGDSAAYFCASSPGAYNQPQHFGDGTRLSIL.

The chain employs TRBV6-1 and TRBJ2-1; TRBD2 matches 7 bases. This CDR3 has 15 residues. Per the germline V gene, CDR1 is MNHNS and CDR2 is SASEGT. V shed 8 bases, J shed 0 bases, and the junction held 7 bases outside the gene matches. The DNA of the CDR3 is TGTGCCAGCGGGGAGGGACTCCTCTCCTACAATGAGCAGTTCTTC. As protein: CASGEGLLSYNEQFF.

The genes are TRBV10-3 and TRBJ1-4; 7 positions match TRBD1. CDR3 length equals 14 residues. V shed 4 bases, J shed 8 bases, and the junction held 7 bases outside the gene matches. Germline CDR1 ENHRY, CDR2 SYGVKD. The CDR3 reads CAISATGVREKLFF. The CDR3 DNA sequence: TGTGCCATCAGTGCTACAGGGGTGAGGGAAAAACTGTTTTTT.

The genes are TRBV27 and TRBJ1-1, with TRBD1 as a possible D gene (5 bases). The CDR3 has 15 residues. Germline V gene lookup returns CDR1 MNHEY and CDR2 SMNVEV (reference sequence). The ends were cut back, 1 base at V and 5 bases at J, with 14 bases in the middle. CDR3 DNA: TGTGCCAGCAGTTTATGGGGCCCACGGGGGACTGAAGCTTTCTTT. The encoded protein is CASSLWGPRGTEAFF.

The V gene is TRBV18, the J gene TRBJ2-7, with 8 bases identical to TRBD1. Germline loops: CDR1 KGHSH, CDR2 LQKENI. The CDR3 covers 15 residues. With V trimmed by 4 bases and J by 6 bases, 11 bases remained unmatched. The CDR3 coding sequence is TGTGCCAGCTCACGATCCCAGGGGGCCCTGGGCGAGCAGTACTTC. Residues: CASSRSQGALGEQYF.

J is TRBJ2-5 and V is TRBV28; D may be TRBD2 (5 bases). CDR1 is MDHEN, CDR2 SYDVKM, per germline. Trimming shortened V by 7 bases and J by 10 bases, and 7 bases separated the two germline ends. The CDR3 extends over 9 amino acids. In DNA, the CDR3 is TGTGCCAGCATCGGGGACCAGTACTTC. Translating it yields CASIGDQYF. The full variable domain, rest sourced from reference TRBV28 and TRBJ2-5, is DVKVTQSSRYLVKRTGEKVFLECVQDMDHENMFWYRQDPGLGLRLIYFSYDVKMKEKGDIPEGYSVSREKKERFSLILESASTNQTSMYLCASIGDQYFGPGTRLLVL.

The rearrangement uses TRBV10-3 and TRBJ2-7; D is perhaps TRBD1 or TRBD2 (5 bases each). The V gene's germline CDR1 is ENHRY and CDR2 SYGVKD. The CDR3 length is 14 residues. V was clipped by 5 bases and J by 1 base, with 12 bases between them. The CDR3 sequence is CAISPGSSSYEQYF. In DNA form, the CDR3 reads TGTGCCATCAGTCCAGGGAGTTCATCCTACGAGCAGTACTTC.

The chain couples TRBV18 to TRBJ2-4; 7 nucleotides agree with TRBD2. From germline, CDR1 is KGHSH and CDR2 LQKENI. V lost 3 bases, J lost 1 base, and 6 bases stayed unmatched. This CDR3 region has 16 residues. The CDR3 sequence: CASSPAGERAKNIQYF. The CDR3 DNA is TGTGCCAGCTCACCGGCGGGGGAACGGGCCAAAAACATTCAGTACTTC.

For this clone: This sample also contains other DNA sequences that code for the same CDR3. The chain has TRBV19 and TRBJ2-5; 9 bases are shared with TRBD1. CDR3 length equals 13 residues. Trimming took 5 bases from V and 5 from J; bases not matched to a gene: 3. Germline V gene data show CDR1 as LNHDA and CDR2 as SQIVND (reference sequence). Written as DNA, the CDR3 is TGTGCCAGTAGTTACAGGGGGCAGGAGACCCAGTACTTC. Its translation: CASSYRGQETQYF.

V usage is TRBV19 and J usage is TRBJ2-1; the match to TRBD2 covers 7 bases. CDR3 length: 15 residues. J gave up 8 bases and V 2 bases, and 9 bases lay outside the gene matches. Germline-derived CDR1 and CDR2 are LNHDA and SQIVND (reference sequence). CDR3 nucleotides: TGTGCCAGTAGTATAACGGCTAGCGGAGTGGATGAGCAGTTCTTC. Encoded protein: CASSITASGVDEQFF.

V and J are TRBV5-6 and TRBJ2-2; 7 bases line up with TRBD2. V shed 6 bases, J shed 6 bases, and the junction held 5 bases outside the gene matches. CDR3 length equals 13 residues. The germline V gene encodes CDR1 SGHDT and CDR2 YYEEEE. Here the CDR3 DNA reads TGTGCCAGCAAATCAGGGAGGGCCGGGGAGCTGTTTTTT. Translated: CASKSGRAGELFF.

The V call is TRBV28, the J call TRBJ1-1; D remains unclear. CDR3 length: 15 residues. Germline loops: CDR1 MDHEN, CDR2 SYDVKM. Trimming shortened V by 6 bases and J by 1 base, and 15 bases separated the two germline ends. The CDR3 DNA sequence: TGTGCCAGCAGCCCAGCACGGCGGACGAACACTGAAGCTTTCTTT. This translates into CASSPARRTNTEAFF.

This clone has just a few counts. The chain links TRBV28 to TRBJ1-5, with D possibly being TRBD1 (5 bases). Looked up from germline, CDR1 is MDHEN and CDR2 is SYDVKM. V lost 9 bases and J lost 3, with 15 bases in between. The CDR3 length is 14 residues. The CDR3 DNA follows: TGTGCCAGTCTAGGGGAGGTTTCCAATCAGCCCCAGCATTTT. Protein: CASLGEVSNQPQHF.

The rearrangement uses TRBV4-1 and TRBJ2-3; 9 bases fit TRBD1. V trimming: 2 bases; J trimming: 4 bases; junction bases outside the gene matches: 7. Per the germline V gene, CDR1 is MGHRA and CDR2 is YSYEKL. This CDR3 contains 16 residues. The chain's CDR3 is CASSQLGQGGADTQYF. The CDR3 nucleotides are TGCGCCAGCAGCCAACTGGGACAGGGAGGGGCAGATACGCAGTATTTT.

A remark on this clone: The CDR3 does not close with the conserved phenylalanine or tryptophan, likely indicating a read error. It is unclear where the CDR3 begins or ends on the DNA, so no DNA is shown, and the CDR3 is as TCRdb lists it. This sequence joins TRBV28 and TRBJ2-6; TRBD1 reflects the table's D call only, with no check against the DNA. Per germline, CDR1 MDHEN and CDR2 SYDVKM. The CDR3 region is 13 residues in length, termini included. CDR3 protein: CASTLKDKLSSPG.

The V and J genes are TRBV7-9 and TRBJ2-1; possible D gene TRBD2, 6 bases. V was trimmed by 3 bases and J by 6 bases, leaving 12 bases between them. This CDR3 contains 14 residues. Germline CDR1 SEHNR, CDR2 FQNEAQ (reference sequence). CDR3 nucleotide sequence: TGTGCCAGCAGCTTTCTTTCGGGAGCCAATGAGCAGTTCTTC. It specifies CASSFLSGANEQFF.

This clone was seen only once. The CDR3 sequence is CATSRELAGGPSSYNEQFF. The DNA of the CDR3 is TGTGCCACCAGCAGGGAACTAGCGGGGGGCCCGAGCTCCTACAATGAGCAGTTCTTC. The chain couples TRBV15 to TRBJ2-1; 12 nucleotides match TRBD2. The CDR3 length is 19 residues. Germline CDR1 is LNHNV and CDR2 is YYDKDF (reference sequence). With V trimmed by 3 bases and J by 0 bases, 9 bases remained unmatched.

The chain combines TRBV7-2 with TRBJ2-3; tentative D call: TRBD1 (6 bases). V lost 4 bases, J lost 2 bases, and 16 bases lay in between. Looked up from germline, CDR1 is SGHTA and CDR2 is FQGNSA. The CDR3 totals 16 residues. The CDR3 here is CASSSRQVFVTDTQYF. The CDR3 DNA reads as TGTGCCAGCAGCTCTCGACAGGTCTTCGTCACAGATACGCAGTATTTT.

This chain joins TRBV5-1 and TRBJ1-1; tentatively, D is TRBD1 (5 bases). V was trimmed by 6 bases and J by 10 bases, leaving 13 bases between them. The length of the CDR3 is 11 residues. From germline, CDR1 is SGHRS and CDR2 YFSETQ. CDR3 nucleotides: TGCGCCAGCACCGGGGGTATTGGAGCTTTCTTT. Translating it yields CASTGGIGAFF.

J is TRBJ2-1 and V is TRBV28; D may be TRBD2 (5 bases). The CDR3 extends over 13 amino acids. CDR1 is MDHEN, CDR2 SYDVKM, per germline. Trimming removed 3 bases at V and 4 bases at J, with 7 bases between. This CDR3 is CASSFSVYNEQFF. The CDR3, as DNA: TGTGCCAGCAGTTTTAGCGTGTACAATGAGCAGTTCTTC.

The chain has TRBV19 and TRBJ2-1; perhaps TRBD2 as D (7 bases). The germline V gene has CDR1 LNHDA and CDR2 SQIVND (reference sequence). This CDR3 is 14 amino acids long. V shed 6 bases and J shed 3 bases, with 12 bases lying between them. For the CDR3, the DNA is TGTGCCAGTAGACGGGGGGCAGGCTACAATGAGCAGTTCTTC. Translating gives CASRRGAGYNEQFF.

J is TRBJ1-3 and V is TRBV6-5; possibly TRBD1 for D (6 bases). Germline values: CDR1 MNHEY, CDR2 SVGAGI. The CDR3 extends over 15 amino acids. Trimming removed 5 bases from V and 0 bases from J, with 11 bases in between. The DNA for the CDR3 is TGTGCCAGCAGTACAGGGTCGTCCTCTGGAAACACCATATATTTT. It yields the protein CASSTGSSSGNTIYF.